These 9 T cell receptor beta chains share one sample of origin, sequenced in a study of CD4+ T cells in melanoma. TCRdb's copy holds only in-frame clones and misses some; the assay was immunoSEQ multiplex PCR. Of some 110,000 clones listed, roughly 90% are singletons. The sample comprised peripheral blood. The receptors here all came from a human donor with melanoma.

This chain uses TRBV2 with TRBJ2-5; D not certain. V lost 6 bases and J 7 bases, leaving 15 bases between the germline ends. Germline V gives CDR1 SNHLY, CDR2 FYNNEI. The CDR3 loop spans 13 amino acids. CDR3 in DNA: TGTGCCAGCAGCCCTGGTCGACCCGGGACCCAGTACTTC. Translating gives CASSPGRPGTQYF.

The gene calls are TRBV25-1 and TRBJ2-1; tentatively, D is TRBD2 (5 bases). This CDR3 has 13 residues. V was trimmed by 3 bases and J by 10 bases, leaving 13 bases between them. Germline CDR1 MGHDK, CDR2 SYGVNS. The CDR3 loop is CASSEPLRREQFF. The CDR3, as DNA: TGTGCCAGCAGTGAGCCCCTCCGGAGGGAGCAGTTCTTC.

V is TRBV2 and J is TRBJ1-1; perhaps TRBD1 as D (5 bases). CDR3 length equals 12 residues. The V end was cut by 7 bases, the J end by 5 bases, with 11 bases between. Germline V gene lookup returns CDR1 SNHLY and CDR2 FYNNEI. CDR3 nucleotides: TGTGCCAGCACCGATGGGGGAACTGAAGCTTTCTTT. Protein sequence: CASTDGGTEAFF.

This CDR3 reads CASSPPGLAGGNEQFF. Written as DNA, the CDR3 is TGTGCCAGCAGTCCTCCGGGACTAGCGGGGGGAAATGAGCAGTTCTTC. This chain connects TRBV28 to TRBJ2-1; 15 bases are shared with TRBD2. Germline V gene data show CDR1 as MDHEN and CDR2 as SYDVKM. V lost 5 bases and J lost 7; bases outside the gene matches: 6. CDR3 size: 16 residues.

The CDR3, as DNA: TGTGCCAGCAGCCAAGACGATACCGGGACAGGGATAGCACTTGGGCAGTTCTTC. This codes for CASSQDDTGTGIALGQFF. The chain recombines TRBV4-2 with TRBJ2-1; 9 bases agree with TRBD1. The CDR3 has 18 amino acids. Germline V gene lookup returns CDR1 LGHNA and CDR2 YNFKEQ. Unmatched junction bases numbered 18, after V lost 0 bases and J lost 12 bases.

This clone appeared a few times. This chain links TRBV7-8 with TRBJ1-5; D is undetermined. The V end was cut by 1 base, the J end by 2 bases, with 0 bases between. The CDR3 runs 12 residues. Germline-derived CDR1 and CDR2 are SGHVS and FQNEAQ. CDR3 nucleotides: TGTGCCAGCAGCTTAGGCAATCAGCCCCAGCATTTT. It specifies CASSLGNQPQHF.

The V and J genes are TRBV2 and TRBJ2-3, with 15 bases lining up with TRBD2. Per germline, CDR1 SNHLY and CDR2 FYNNEI. V shed 7 bases and J 5 bases; nucleotides not matched to a gene: 13. CDR3 length: 18 residues. The CDR3 coding sequence is TGTGCCAGCACCCGAAGGGGACTAGCGGGGGGTTCAGGAGATACGCAGTATTTT. Encoded protein: CASTRRGLAGGSGDTQYF.

The J gene is TRBJ2-3, the V gene TRBV2; no clear D gene. This CDR3 spans 11 amino acids. The germline V and J ends were trimmed by 8 bases and 3 bases, with 6 bases remaining between them. In germline, CDR1 is SNHLY, CDR2 FYNNEI. CDR3 nucleotides: TGTGCCAGCGGACGGACAGATACGCAGTATTTT. Protein sequence: CASGRTDTQYF.

This sequence joins TRBV7-2 and TRBJ1-1; D is undetermined. V gave up 5 bases and J gave up 7 bases, with 14 bases separating them. The CDR3 consists of 13 residues. Germline V gene lookup returns CDR1 SGHTA and CDR2 FQGNSA. CDR3 sequence: CASSLNYGGEAFF. In DNA, the CDR3 is TGTGCCAGCAGCCTCAATTATGGCGGTGAAGCTTTCTTT.